These 13 T cell receptor beta chains came from one sample sequenced in a study of blood T cells in healthy people across ages. Then a second PCR, running roughly 7 to 12 cycles, was carried out with a sample-barcoded 5' primer and a J-beta primer mix. TCRdb re-analysed the 5' RACE reads in MiXCR, keeping a single row per CDR3 protein. The table has roughly 700,000 distinct CDR3 sequences, around half seen once. Sequencing was carried out using blood. The source is a woman aged 55 to 70 in good health.

This chain uses TRBV12-5 with TRBJ2-5; D not resolved. Deletions cut 2 bases from V and 7 bases from J, with 5 bases between. CDR1 LGHNT and CDR2 FRNRAP come from the germline V gene. The CDR3 is made up of 11 amino acids. Here the CDR3 DNA reads TGTGCTAGTGGTTTGCTAGGGACCCAGTACTTC. This gives the protein CASGLLGTQYF.

This chain connects TRBV14 to TRBJ2-7; no clear D. The J call may be wrong; the DNA end is better matched by TRBJ2-5. This CDR3 contains 16 residues. From germline, CDR1 is SGHDN and CDR2 FVKESK. The CDR3 nucleotides are TGTGCCAGCAGCCAAGATAGATCGGCAGGATTGGAGACCCAGTACTTC. Translated: CASSQDRSAGLETQYF.

The CDR3 reads CASSSRSSWTQYF. CDR3 sequence (DNA): TGTGCCAGCAGCTCCCGTTCCTCGTGGACCCAGTACTTC. The J gene is TRBJ2-5, the V gene TRBV7-3; D remains ambiguous. The CDR3 spans 13 residues. Germline V gene data show CDR1 as SGHTA and CDR2 as FQGTGA. The V and J ends lost 4 bases and 7 bases respectively, with 13 bases between them.

V usage is TRBV2 and J usage is TRBJ2-7, with 10 bases fitting TRBD2. The J call may be in error: the DNA end matches TRBJ2-5 better. This CDR3 is built from 15 residues. The germline CDR1 and CDR2 sequences are SNHLY and FYNNEI. The CDR3 loop is CASSILAGVGGTQYF. Here the CDR3 DNA reads TGTGCCAGCAGCATCCTAGCGGGGGTCGGAGGGACCCAGTACTTC.

In its sample, this clonotype was seen a few times. This chain connects TRBV5-5 to TRBJ2-7, with a weak D call TRBD1 (5 bases). Germline assignment: CDR1 SGHKS and CDR2 YYEKEE (reference sequence). The CDR3 totals 18 residues. V was cut by 0 bases and J by 3 bases, with 22 bases left in between. The CDR3 nucleotides are TGTGCCAGCAGCTTGGGGCAGGGCTTAATCCCCTCCCGCTACGAGCAGTACTTC. Protein product: CASSLGQGLIPSRYEQYF.

This sequence joins TRBV3-1 and TRBJ1-2; D is uncertain. The CDR3 sequence is 12 residues long. From germline, CDR1 is LGHDT and CDR2 YNNKEL (reference sequence). V lost 1 base and J 8 bases, leaving 8 bases between the germline ends. CDR3 DNA sequence: TGTGCCAGCAGCCAAGTTGAGAGCGGCTACACCTTC. Protein product: CASSQVESGYTF. Using reference TRBV3-1 and TRBJ1-2 for the parts outside the CDR3, the full variable domain is DTAVSQTPKYLVTQMGNDKSIKCEQNLGHDTMYWYKQDSKKFLKIMFSYNNKELIINETVPNRFSPKSPDKAHLNLHINSLELGDSAVYFCASSQVESGYTFGSGTRLTVV.

The CDR3 nucleotides are TGTGCCAGCAGTTACTCGATTCTTGCAGAGCAGTTCTTC. Translation gives CASSYSILAEQFF. This chain joins TRBV6-6 and TRBJ2-1; the D is unclear. The CDR3 is 13 residues long. Trimming removed 0 bases at V and 10 bases at J, with 10 bases between. CDR1 MNHNY and CDR2 SVGAGI come from the germline V gene (reference sequence).

CDR3 sequence (DNA): TGCGCCAGCAGCCAGAACGCCCTCCCTGGGGCAGATACGCAGTATTTT. Its protein product is CASSQNALPGADTQYF. This chain joins TRBV4-3 and TRBJ2-3, with unresolved D. Trimming stripped 3 bases from V and 4 bases from J, with 17 bases between. In germline, CDR1 is LGHNA, CDR2 YSLEER. The CDR3 totals 16 residues.

The chain couples TRBV7-2 to TRBJ2-3; tentatively, D is TRBD1 (6 bases). This CDR3 comprises 15 residues. Germline V gene data show CDR1 as SGHTA and CDR2 as FQGNSA. V lost 1 base, J lost 5 bases, and 13 bases lay in between. The CDR3 sequence is CASSLDGGAGDTQYF. CDR3 DNA sequence: TGTGCCAGCAGCTTAGATGGGGGCGCAGGAGATACGCAGTATTTT. The variable domain in full, with the rest retrieved from reference TRBV7-2 and TRBJ2-3, is GAGVSQSPSNKVTEKGKDVELRCDPISGHTALYWYRQSLGQGLEFLIYFQGNSAPDKSGLPSDRFSAERTGGSVSTLTIQRTQQEDSAVYLCASSLDGGAGDTQYFGPGTRLTVL.

This clonotype turned up a few times. The rearrangement uses TRBV7-9 and TRBJ1-1, with D unclear. The CDR3 contains 14 residues. The V end lost 0 bases, the J end lost 2 bases, and 7 bases lay between the germline ends. Per the germline V gene, CDR1 is SEHNR and CDR2 is FQNEAQ (reference sequence). CDR3 sequence reads: CASSLAWGNTEAFF. CDR3 nucleotide sequence: TGTGCCAGCAGCTTAGCATGGGGAAACACTGAAGCTTTCTTT.

The V and J genes are TRBV20-1 and TRBJ2-4; 9 bases line up with TRBD1. Near its end, the DNA agrees better with TRBJ2-7, so the J call may be wrong. This CDR3 has 13 residues. The germline V gene encodes CDR1 DFQATT and CDR2 SNEGSKA (reference sequence). CDR3 DNA sequence: TGCAGTGCCACCCGGGACAGGGAAAACGAGCAGTACTTC. Translated, it gives CSATRDRENEQYF.

This clonotype has a handful of counts. This rearrangement joins TRBV4-2 to TRBJ2-2; possibly TRBD2 for D (5 bases). Germline CDR1 and CDR2: LGHNA and YNFKEQ. V shed 1 base and J shed 0 bases, with 9 bases lying between them. The CDR3 spans 16 residues. The CDR3 DNA sequence: TGTGCCAGCAGCCAAGGGACGGGATCGAACACCGGGGAGCTGTTTTTT. Translation: CASSQGTGSNTGELFF.

This clonotype was counted only a few times. The J gene is TRBJ1-2, the V gene TRBV12-3 or TRBV12-4; D is ambiguous. The CDR3 extends over 13 amino acids. V was pared by 2 bases and J by 6 bases, with 10 bases between. CDR3 residues: CASSLSRLDGYTF. The CDR3, as DNA: TGTGCCAGCAGTTTATCCAGGTTGGATGGCTACACCTTC.